The 30 T cell receptor beta chains in this list originate from one sample, sequenced in a study of blood T cell repertoires in COVID-19. Repertoires were generated with immunoSEQ multiplex PCR, while TCRdb's copy carries only in-frame clones and drops some. The sample lists roughly 87,000 clones, less than 85% occurring once. Source material: peripheral blood. The receptor set was obtained from a woman in her sixties with acute or convalescent COVID-19.

The CDR3 DNA reads as TGTGCCAGCAACTTAGGACAGGGGCGAGATGGCTACACCTTC. Translation gives CASNLGQGRDGYTF. V usage is TRBV6-5 and J usage is TRBJ1-2, with 9 bases aligning to TRBD1. The length of the CDR3 is 14 residues. V lost 7 bases and J lost 6; bases outside the gene matches: 9. CDR1 and CDR2 (germline): MNHEY, SVGAGI.

This chain uses TRBV30 with TRBJ1-3; 8 bases are shared with TRBD1. Trimming took 1 base from V and 1 from J; bases not matched to a gene: 6. The germline CDR1 and CDR2 sequences are GTSNPN and SVGIG (reference sequence). The CDR3 runs 16 residues. The CDR3 bases are TGTGCCTGGAGTGGGTGGACAGGGCAGTCTGGAAACACCATATATTTT. The encoded protein is CAWSGWTGQSGNTIYF.

The chain uses TRBV30 and TRBJ1-2, with 12 positions matching TRBD1. J was trimmed by 11 bases and V by 5 bases; bases with no gene match: 6. The CDR3 length is 12 residues. In germline, CDR1 is GTSNPN, CDR2 SVGIG (reference sequence). Here the CDR3 reads CAWEPGQGAYTF. The CDR3, as DNA: TGTGCCTGGGAACCGGGACAGGGGGCTTACACCTTC.

This chain connects TRBV11-1 to TRBJ2-7, with TRBD2 as a possible D gene (5 bases). The V and J ends lost 4 bases and 0 bases respectively, with 10 bases between them. CDR3 size: 14 residues. Germline loops: CDR1 SGHAT, CDR2 FQDESV (reference sequence). CDR3 amino acids: CASSWWESSYEQYF. CDR3 nucleotide sequence: TGTGCCAGCAGCTGGTGGGAGAGCTCCTACGAGCAGTACTTC.

The V call is TRBV11-3, the J call TRBJ2-3, with 7 bases matching TRBD1. Germline lookup yields CDR1 SGHNT and CDR2 YENEEA. V shed 4 bases, J shed 5 bases, and the junction held 6 bases outside the gene matches. The CDR3 consists of 14 residues. As DNA, the CDR3 is TGTGCCAGCAGCTCCAACAGGGGTGGAGATACGCAGTATTTT. This encodes CASSSNRGGDTQYF.

This clone was picked up a small number of times. This chain links TRBV9 with TRBJ1-5, with a possible D match to TRBD1 (6 bases). The CDR3 extends over 15 amino acids. V was pared by 0 bases and J by 3 bases, with 10 bases between. The germline V gene has CDR1 SGDLS and CDR2 YYNGEE. CDR3 nucleotide sequence: TGTGCCAGCAGCGTAGGGGGACATATCAATCAGCCCCAGCATTTT. This gives the protein CASSVGGHINQPQHF.

This chain uses TRBV4-2 with TRBJ2-7; D perhaps matches TRBD1 (6 bases). This CDR3 contains 14 residues. The germline V gene has CDR1 LGHNA and CDR2 YNFKEQ. Between the trimmed V and J ends, which lost 0 bases and 4 bases, there was a span of 10 bases. The CDR3: CASSQDRGRYEQYF. The CDR3 coding sequence is TGTGCCAGCAGCCAAGACAGGGGACGTTACGAGCAGTACTTC.

This chain uses TRBV7-6 with TRBJ1-5; D ambiguous. This CDR3 spans 13 amino acids. Germline V lookup: CDR1 SGHVS, CDR2 FNYEAQ. V was trimmed by 2 bases and J by 3 bases, leaving 5 bases between them. The CDR3 DNA sequence: TGTGCCAGCAGCTTAAGCGACAATCAGCCCCAGCATTTT. It codes for CASSLSDNQPQHF.

V is TRBV3-1 (or the pseudogene TRBV3-2) and J is TRBJ2-2; 9 nucleotides line up with TRBD1. The junction had 16 bases not matched to a gene; V was cut back by 2 bases and J by 6 bases. This CDR3 spans 19 amino acids. Germline-derived CDR1 and CDR2 are LGHDT and YNNKEL (reference sequence). In DNA form, the CDR3 reads TGTGCCAGCAGCCAAAAAAGGGGGACCGGGACAGGGATGGCCGGGGAGCTGTTTTTT. Translation: CASSQKRGTGTGMAGELFF.

The chain couples TRBV5-4 to TRBJ2-1; D unclear. CDR3 length equals 14 residues. V lost 3 bases to trimming and J lost 7 bases, with 14 bases between them. CDR1 SGHNT and CDR2 YYREEE come from the germline V gene (reference sequence). Written as DNA, the CDR3 is TGTGCCAGCAGCTCGCCCCGGAGTCTAAATGAGCAGTTCTTC. Protein: CASSSPRSLNEQFF.

The chain uses TRBV3-1 (or the pseudogene TRBV3-2) and TRBJ1-3, with D maybe TRBD1 (6 bases). From germline, CDR1 is LGHDT and CDR2 YNNKEL (reference sequence). Trimming cost V 1 base and J 0 bases, with 7 bases left between them. The CDR3 runs 15 residues. The CDR3 bases are TGTGCCAGCAGCCAAGGGACAGTCTCTGGAAACACCATATATTTT. Its protein product is CASSQGTVSGNTIYF.

This chain's CDR3 is CASTQGGVAEKLFF. DNA of the CDR3: TGTGCCAGCACCCAAGGGGGGGTGGCTGAAAAACTGTTTTTT. This sequence joins TRBV6-5 and TRBJ1-4, with D possibly matching TRBD1 (6 bases). Germline V lookup: CDR1 MNHEY, CDR2 SVGAGI. The CDR3 runs 14 residues. Trimming pared 7 bases from V and 7 bases from J, leaving 16 bases between.

V and J are TRBV28 and TRBJ2-7; 7 nucleotides agree with TRBD2. The CDR3 extends over 12 amino acids. The ends lost 6 bases at V and 3 bases at J; junction bases unmatched: 2. Germline lookup yields CDR1 MDHEN and CDR2 SYDVKM. Here the CDR3 DNA reads TGTGCCAGCAGGAGGACTAGCTACGAGCAGTACTTC. Protein sequence: CASRRTSYEQYF. The full variable domain, in which reference TRBV28 and TRBJ2-7 provide the parts outside the CDR3, is DVKVTQSSRYLVKRTGEKVFLECVQDMDHENMFWYRQDPGLGLRLIYFSYDVKMKEKGDIPEGYSVSREKKERFSLILESASTNQTSMYLCASRRTSYEQYFGPGTRLTVT.

The CDR3 bases are TGTGCCAGCAGCTCATCCAACAGACAGGGGGCAAACTATGGCTACACCTTC. Translation: CASSSSNRQGANYGYTF. The chain uses TRBV11-3 and TRBJ1-2; 10 bases align to TRBD1. Germline assignment: CDR1 SGHNT and CDR2 YENEEA. This CDR3 region has 17 residues. V gave up 4 bases and J gave up 2 bases; unmatched junction bases: 10.

The chain has TRBV11-2 and TRBJ2-5; no definite D call. V shed 5 bases and J shed 3 bases, with 4 bases lying between them. The CDR3 is 11 residues long. Germline values: CDR1 SGHAT, CDR2 FQNNGV. For the CDR3, the DNA is TGTGCCAGCAGCCCCGAAGAGACCCAGTACTTC. This gives the protein CASSPEETQYF.

The chain links TRBV7-2 to TRBJ2-5, with 11 bases aligning to TRBD2. With 2 bases clipped from V and 7 bases from J, the junction kept 6 bases outside the gene matches. The CDR3 covers 15 residues. Germline V gene lookup returns CDR1 SGHTA and CDR2 FQGNSA. Here the CDR3 DNA reads TGTGCCAGCAGCTTAAATCCCGGGACTAGCGGGACCCAGTACTTC. The encoded protein is CASSLNPGTSGTQYF.

The V and J genes are TRBV19 and TRBJ1-5; TRBD1 might be the D (5 bases). The V gene's germline CDR1 is LNHDA and CDR2 SQIVND (reference sequence). V shed 5 bases and J shed 6 bases, with 11 bases lying between them. This CDR3 is 13 amino acids long. Written as DNA, the CDR3 is TGTGCCAGTAGTCCTCAGGGTACTCAGCCCCAGCATTTT. This translates into CASSPQGTQPQHF.

The J gene is TRBJ2-5, the V gene TRBV6-5; possibly TRBD2 for D (5 bases). Trimming pared 6 bases from V and 5 bases from J, leaving 13 bases between. Germline V CDR1 and CDR2: MNHEY, SVGAGI. This CDR3 region has 13 residues. CDR3 DNA: TGTGCCAGCAGCGCCACCGGAGGCGAGACCCAGTACTTC. Protein product: CASSATGGETQYF.

The chain is built from TRBV18 and TRBJ1-2; 9 positions agree with TRBD1. After removal of 0 bases from V and 4 bases from J, the junction contained 6 bases not matched to a gene. Germline V gene data show CDR1 as KGHSH and CDR2 as LQKENI. The CDR3 loop spans 16 amino acids. The CDR3 sequence: CASSPPVTGGSYGYTF. The CDR3, as DNA: TGTGCCAGCTCACCACCGGTGACAGGGGGAAGCTATGGCTACACCTTC.

The CDR3 nucleotides read TGCGCCAGCAGCCAAGATGGGCAGATTAATTTCTTT. This sequence encodes CASSQDGQINFF. The rearrangement joins TRBV4-1 to TRBJ1-1, with D hard to call. Germline V gene data show CDR1 as MGHRA and CDR2 as YSYEKL. This CDR3 spans 12 amino acids. V was pared by 0 bases and J by 13 bases, with 12 bases between.

The V and J genes are TRBV6-6 and TRBJ2-5; 14 bases match TRBD2. CDR3 length: 16 amino acids. The germline V gene has CDR1 MNHNY and CDR2 SVGAGI (reference sequence). The J segment lost 5 bases and the V segment lost 6 bases, leaving 8 bases of the junction unmatched. CDR3 sequence (DNA): TGTGCCAGCAGCTACCGGACTAGCGGGGGGCGGGAGACCCAGTACTTC. Translating it yields CASSYRTSGGRETQYF.

The chain joins TRBV4-1 to TRBJ2-7, with 14 bases lining up with TRBD2. V was pared by 4 bases and J by 4 bases, with 3 bases of the junction left unmatched. From germline, CDR1 is MGHRA and CDR2 YSYEKL. The CDR3 length is 15 residues. CDR3 sequence: CASSRLAGGIYEQYF. The CDR3 DNA sequence: TGCGCCAGCAGCCGACTAGCGGGGGGGATATACGAGCAGTACTTC.

The rearrangement joins TRBV5-4 to TRBJ1-2, with 10 bases that match TRBD1. V gave up 3 bases and J gave up 0 bases; unmatched junction bases: 8. The CDR3 runs 17 residues. Per the germline V gene, CDR1 is SGHNT and CDR2 is YYREEE (reference sequence). The CDR3, as DNA: TGTGCCAGCAGCTACGACAGGGGGCTACTATCTAACTATGGCTACACCTTC. Protein product: CASSYDRGLLSNYGYTF.

This clone came up once. The genes are TRBV11-2 and TRBJ2-3, with a tentative D call TRBD2 (5 bases). The V end lost 4 bases, the J end lost 2 bases, and 13 bases lay between the germline ends. Germline-derived CDR1 and CDR2 are SGHAT and FQNNGV. The CDR3 runs 15 residues. The CDR3: CASSSRGSDTDTQYF. DNA of the CDR3: TGTGCCAGCAGCTCCCGGGGTAGCGACACAGATACGCAGTATTTT.

In this sample, this clone turned up once. J is TRBJ1-5 and V is TRBV19; the D is unclear. V shed 5 bases and J shed 4 bases, with 9 bases lying between them. The CDR3 totals 13 residues. Germline lookup yields CDR1 LNHDA and CDR2 SQIVND (reference sequence). The CDR3 nucleotides read TGTGCCAGTAGTCCCTCAACTAATCAGCCCCAGCATTTT. Translated: CASSPSTNQPQHF. The full variable domain, its missing parts supplied by reference TRBV19 and TRBJ1-5, is DGGITQSPKYLFRKEGQNVTLSCEQNLNHDAMYWYRQDPGQGLRLIYYSQIVNDFQKGDIAEGYSVSREKKESFPLTVTSAQKNPTAFYLCASSPSTNQPQHFGDGTRLSIL.

The sample holds a few counts of this clone. This chain links TRBV13 with TRBJ1-3; 7 nucleotides match TRBD1. CDR1 is PRHDT and CDR2 is FYEKMQ in the germline V gene (reference sequence). This CDR3 is built from 15 residues. V lost 3 bases to trimming and J lost 4 bases; unmatched junction nucleotides: 6. For the CDR3, the DNA is TGTGCCAGCAGCTTTCCCCGCAGGGGGGGAAACACCATATATTTT. Encoded protein: CASSFPRRGGNTIYF.

This rearrangement joins TRBV9 to TRBJ1-2; D remains ambiguous. Germline CDR1 and CDR2: SGDLS and YYNGEE. Trimming took 4 bases from V and 6 from J, leaving 13 bases between them. This CDR3 spans 13 amino acids. For the CDR3, the DNA is TGTGCCAGCAGCATTAGGGCGGGAAATGGCTACACCTTC. Protein sequence: CASSIRAGNGYTF.

J is TRBJ1-1 and V is TRBV19, with 7 bases that match TRBD1. J was trimmed by 4 bases and V by 3 bases; bases with no gene match: 8. The CDR3 has 15 amino acids. CDR1 is LNHDA and CDR2 is SQIVND in the germline V gene (reference sequence). The chain's CDR3 is CASSMQTGSGTEAFF. The CDR3, as DNA: TGTGCCAGTAGTATGCAGACAGGGTCCGGCACTGAAGCTTTCTTT.

J is TRBJ1-1 and V is TRBV30; TRBD1 matches at 8 bases. The CDR3 contains 14 residues. With V trimmed by 7 bases and J by 0 bases, 7 bases remained unmatched. CDR1 and CDR2 (germline): GTSNPN, SVGIG (reference sequence). CDR3 residues: CASARQGMNTEAFF. The CDR3 nucleotides are TGTGCCTCAGCGCGACAGGGGATGAACACTGAAGCTTTCTTT.

The chain recombines TRBV30 with TRBJ1-6; the match to TRBD1 covers 8 bases. Germline trimming cut 3 bases from V and 5 bases from J; bases unmatched to any gene: 3. This CDR3 is built from 14 residues. Germline V lookup: CDR1 GTSNPN, CDR2 SVGIG (reference sequence). The CDR3 region is CAWSDRGHNSPLHF. For the CDR3, the DNA is TGTGCCTGGAGCGACAGGGGCCATAATTCACCCCTCCACTTT.